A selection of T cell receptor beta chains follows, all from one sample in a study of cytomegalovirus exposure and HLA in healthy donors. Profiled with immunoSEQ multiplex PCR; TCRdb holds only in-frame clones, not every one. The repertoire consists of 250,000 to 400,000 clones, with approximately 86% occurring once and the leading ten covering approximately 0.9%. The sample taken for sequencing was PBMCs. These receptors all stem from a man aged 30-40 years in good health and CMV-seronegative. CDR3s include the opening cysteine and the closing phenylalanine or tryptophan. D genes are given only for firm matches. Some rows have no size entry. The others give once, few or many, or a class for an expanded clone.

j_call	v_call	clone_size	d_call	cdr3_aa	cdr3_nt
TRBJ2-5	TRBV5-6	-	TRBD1	CASSSVGRGKETQYF	TGTGCCAGCAGCTCCGTCGGCAGGGGGAAAGAGACCCAGTACTTC
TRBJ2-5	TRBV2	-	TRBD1	CASRTGTTQETQYF	TGTGCCAGCAGGACAGGGACGACTCAAGAGACCCAGTACTTC
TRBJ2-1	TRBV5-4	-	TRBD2	CASSQGPWTSGHNEQFF	TGTGCCAGCAGCCAAGGTCCTTGGACTAGCGGCCACAATGAGCAGTTCTTC
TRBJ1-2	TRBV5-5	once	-	CASSPDRWISYGYTF	TGTGCCAGCAGCCCCGACAGGTGGATCAGCTATGGCTACACCTTC
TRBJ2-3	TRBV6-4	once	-	CASSDSPGLIPYF	TGTGCCAGCAGTGACTCCCCGGGACTCATCCCGTATTTT
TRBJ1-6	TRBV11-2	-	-	CASSLLSLSNSPLHF	TGTGCCAGCAGCTTACTAAGCCTTTCTAATTCACCCCTCCACTTT
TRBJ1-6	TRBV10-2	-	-	CASKGVLGSPLHF	TGCGCCAGCAAGGGGGTTTTAGGCTCACCCCTCCACTTT
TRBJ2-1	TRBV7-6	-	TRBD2	CASSLEIAGGYEQFF	TGTGCCAGCAGCTTGGAAATAGCGGGGGGATATGAGCAGTTCTTC
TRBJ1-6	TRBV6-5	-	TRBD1	CASSSETGTVDSPLHF	TGTGCCAGCAGTTCAGAGACAGGGACGGTGGATTCACCCCTCCACTTT
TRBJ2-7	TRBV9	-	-	CASSVATGNTSLTYEQYF	TGTGCCAGCAGCGTAGCTACAGGGAACACAAGTTTAACCTACGAGCAGTACTTC
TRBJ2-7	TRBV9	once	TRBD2	CASSSGGAYEQYF	TGTGCCAGCAGCAGCGGGGGGGCCTACGAGCAGTACTTC
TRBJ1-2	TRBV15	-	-	CATSRDPDYGYTF	TGTGCCACCAGCAGAGACCCGGACTATGGCTACACCTTC
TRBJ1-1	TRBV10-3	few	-	CAISKSAEWVNAFF	TGTGCCATCAGTAAGTCGGCGGAGTGGGTGAATGCTTTCTTT
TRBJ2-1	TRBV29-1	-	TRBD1	CSVIQGVDEQFF	TGCAGCGTTATACAGGGGGTGGATGAGCAGTTCTTC
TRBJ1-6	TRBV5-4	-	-	CASSYGYGHSPLHF	TGTGCCAGCAGCTACGGGTACGGTCATTCACCCCTCCACTTT
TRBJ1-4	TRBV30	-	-	CAWGKVSGARGKLFF	TGTGCCTGGGGCAAGGTGTCAGGGGCTCGTGGAAAACTGTTTTTT
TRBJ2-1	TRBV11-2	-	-	CASSLLAKIGGEQFF	TGTGCCAGCAGCTTACTAGCTAAGATCGGGGGTGAGCAGTTCTTC
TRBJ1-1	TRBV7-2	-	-	CASSFMNTEAFF	TGTGCCAGCAGCTTTATGAACACTGAAGCTTTCTTT
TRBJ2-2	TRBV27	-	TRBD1	CAIRKLAGTGDTGELFF	TGTGCCATCAGGAAGCTAGCCGGGACAGGGGACACCGGGGAGCTGTTTTTT
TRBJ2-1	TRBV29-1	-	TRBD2	CSVLLAGDEFF	TGCAGCGTTCTGCTAGCGGGGGACGAGTTCTTC
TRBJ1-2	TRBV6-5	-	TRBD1	CASSLQGQGPYGYTF	TGTGCCAGCAGCCTCCAGGGACAGGGCCCATATGGCTACACCTTC
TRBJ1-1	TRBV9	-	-	CASSVSPLNTEAFF	TGTGCCAGCAGCGTATCCCCATTGAACACTGAAGCTTTCTTT
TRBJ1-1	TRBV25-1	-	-	CASSLQGIGNTEAFF	TGTGCCAGCAGTCTCCAGGGTATCGGGAACACTGAAGCTTTCTTT
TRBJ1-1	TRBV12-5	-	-	CASGLSRGNTEAFF	TGTGCTAGTGGTTTGAGCAGGGGAAACACTGAAGCTTTCTTT
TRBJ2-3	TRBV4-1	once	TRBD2	CASSQDNLAGLTDTQYF	TGCGCCAGCAGCCAAGATAACCTAGCGGGGCTCACAGATACGCAGTATTTT
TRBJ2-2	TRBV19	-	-	CASSVSGSTGELFF	TGTGCCAGTAGTGTTTCAGGGTCCACCGGGGAGCTGTTTTTT
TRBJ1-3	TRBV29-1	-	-	CSVEGDYSGNTIYF	TGCAGCGTTGAAGGGGACTACTCTGGAAACACCATATATTTT
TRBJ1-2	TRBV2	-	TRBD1	CANQERTGGYGYTF	TGTGCCAACCAGGAGCGGACAGGGGGCTATGGCTACACCTTC
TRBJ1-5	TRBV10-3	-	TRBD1	CAISDRPTGPHQPQHF	TGTGCCATCAGTGATCGCCCGACAGGGCCTCATCAGCCCCAGCATTTT
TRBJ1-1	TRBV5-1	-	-	CASSLAGAGTEAFF	TGCGCCAGCAGCTTAGCGGGCGCCGGCACTGAAGCTTTCTTT
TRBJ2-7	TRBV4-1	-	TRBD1	CASSQATGTDYYEQYF	TGCGCCAGCAGCCAAGCGACCGGGACAGACTACTACGAGCAGTACTTC
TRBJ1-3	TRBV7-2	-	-	CASSPQTDSGNTIYF	TGTGCCAGCAGCCCCCAGACTGATTCTGGAAACACCATATATTTT
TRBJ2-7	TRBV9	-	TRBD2	CASSVGSGMLAGAYEQYF	TGTGCCAGCAGCGTAGGGTCAGGGATGCTAGCGGGGGCCTACGAGCAGTACTTC
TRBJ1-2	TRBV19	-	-	CASSILTDHGYTF	TGTGCCAGTAGTATACTAACAGATCATGGCTACACCTTC
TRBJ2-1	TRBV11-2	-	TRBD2	CASSDISGGQYNEQFF	TGTGCCAGCAGCGACATTAGCGGGGGCCAATACAATGAGCAGTTCTTC
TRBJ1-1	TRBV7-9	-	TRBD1	CASSPQGGQGNTEAFF	TGTGCCAGCAGCCCCCAAGGAGGACAGGGAAACACTGAAGCTTTCTTT
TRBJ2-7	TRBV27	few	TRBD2	CASSLLAGGLEQYF	TGTGCCAGCAGTCTTCTCGCGGGGGGGCTCGAGCAGTACTTC
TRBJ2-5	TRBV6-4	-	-	CASTEQETQYF	TGTGCCAGCACAGAACAAGAGACCCAGTACTTC
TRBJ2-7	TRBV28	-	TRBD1	CASRGGGTGPYEQYF	TGTGCCAGCAGGGGGGGTGGGACAGGACCCTACGAGCAGTACTTC
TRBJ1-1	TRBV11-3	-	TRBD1	CASSWTGDTEAFF	TGTGCCAGCAGCTGGACAGGGGACACTGAAGCTTTCTTT
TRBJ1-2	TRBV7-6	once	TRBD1	CASSNWDRGRGGYTF	TGTGCCAGCAGCAACTGGGACAGGGGAAGGGGTGGCTACACCTTC
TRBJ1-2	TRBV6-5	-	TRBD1	CASSYQGAGYGYTF	TGTGCCAGCAGTTACCAGGGGGCGGGCTATGGCTACACCTTC
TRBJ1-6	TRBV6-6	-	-	CASSYRDSYSPLHF	TGTGCCAGCAGTTATCGGGACTCGTATTCACCCCTCCACTTT
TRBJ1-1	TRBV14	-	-	CASSLTTVAEAFF	TGTGCCAGCAGCTTAACTACCGTCGCTGAAGCTTTCTTT
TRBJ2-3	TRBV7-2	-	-	CASSLDHTSGSTDTQYF	TGTGCCAGCAGCTTAGACCATACTAGTGGGAGCACAGATACGCAGTATTTT
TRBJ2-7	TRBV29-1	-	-	CSVEFGGAEQYF	TGCAGCGTTGAATTTGGCGGGGCCGAGCAGTACTTC
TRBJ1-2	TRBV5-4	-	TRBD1	CASRYSRGPNYGYTF	TGTGCCAGCAGGTACTCCAGGGGGCCTAACTATGGCTACACCTTC
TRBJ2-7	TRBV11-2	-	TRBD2	CASSLELAGVGEQYF	TGTGCCAGCAGCTTAGAACTAGCGGGGGTCGGGGAGCAGTACTTC
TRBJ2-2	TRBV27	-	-	CATLTGNTGELFF	TGTGCCACCCTGACAGGGAACACCGGGGAGCTGTTTTTT
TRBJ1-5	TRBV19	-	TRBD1	CASSPDRGMGSNQPQHF	TGTGCCAGTAGCCCGGACAGGGGGATGGGAAGCAATCAGCCCCAGCATTTT
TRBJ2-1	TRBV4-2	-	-	CASSQVGSSYNEQFF	TGTGCCAGCAGCCAAGTCGGGAGCTCCTACAATGAGCAGTTCTTC
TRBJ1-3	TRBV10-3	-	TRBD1	CATRPGTGVGNTIYF	TGTGCCACGCGTCCCGGGACAGGGGTTGGAAACACCATATATTTT
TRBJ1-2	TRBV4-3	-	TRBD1	CASSQSQGAYYGYTF	TGCGCCAGCAGCCAGAGCCAGGGGGCTTACTATGGCTACACCTTC
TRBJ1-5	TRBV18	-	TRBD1	CASSPPVTGGEDQPQHF	TGTGCCAGCTCACCACCCGTGACAGGGGGCGAGGATCAGCCCCAGCATTTT
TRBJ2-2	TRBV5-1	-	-	CASSGANTGELFF	TGCGCCAGCAGCGGGGCCAACACCGGGGAGCTGTTTTTT